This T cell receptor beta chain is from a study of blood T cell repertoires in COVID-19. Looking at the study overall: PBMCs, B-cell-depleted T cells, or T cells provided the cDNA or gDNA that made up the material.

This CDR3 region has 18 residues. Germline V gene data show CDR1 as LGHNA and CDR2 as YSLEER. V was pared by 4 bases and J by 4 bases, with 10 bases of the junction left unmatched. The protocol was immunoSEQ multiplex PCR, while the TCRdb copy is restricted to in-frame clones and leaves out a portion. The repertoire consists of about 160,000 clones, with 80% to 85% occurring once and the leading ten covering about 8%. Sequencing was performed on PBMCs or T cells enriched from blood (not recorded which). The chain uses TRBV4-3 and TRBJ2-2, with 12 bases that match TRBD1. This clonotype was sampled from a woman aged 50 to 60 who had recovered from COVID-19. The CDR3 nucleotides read TGCGCCAGCAGCCGCCTGGGACAGGGGGCGATCGGCACCGGGGAGCTGTTTTTT. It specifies CASSRLGQGAIGTGELFF.